The T cell receptor (beta chain) described here comes from a study of vaccination effects on CD4 cells after COVID-19. As for this clone: Antigen: not known.

In the ViraFEST assay, antigen-specific CD4+ clonotypes were identified by expansion after peptide-pool stimulation. Investigators separated out CD4+ T cells once around 9 days of culture had passed. According to the study, vaccine recipients showed no prior SARS-CoV-2 infection and negative nucleocapsid antibodies. Assay used: immunoSEQ multiplex PCR; TCRdb lists only in-frame clones, some missing. The table includes around 68,000 clones, 80% detected once. The CDR3 totals 11 residues. The germline V and J ends were trimmed by 6 bases and 3 bases, with 8 bases remaining between them. Germline V gene data show CDR1 as DFQATT and CDR2 as SNEGSKA (reference sequence). Study results and caveats: Healthy vaccinees showed cross-reactivity with common cold coronaviruses in only 1 of 255 vaccine-induced clones.

The source was CD4+ T cells from PBMCs cultured with SARS-CoV-2 spike peptides, collected before COVID-19 vaccination. The origin of this receptor is a human donor who received a COVID-19 vaccine. The rearrangement uses TRBV20-1 and TRBJ1-1; the D is unclear. CDR3 DNA sequence: TGCAGTGCCCCAACATACACTGAAGCTTTCTTT. Its translation is CSAPTYTEAFF.